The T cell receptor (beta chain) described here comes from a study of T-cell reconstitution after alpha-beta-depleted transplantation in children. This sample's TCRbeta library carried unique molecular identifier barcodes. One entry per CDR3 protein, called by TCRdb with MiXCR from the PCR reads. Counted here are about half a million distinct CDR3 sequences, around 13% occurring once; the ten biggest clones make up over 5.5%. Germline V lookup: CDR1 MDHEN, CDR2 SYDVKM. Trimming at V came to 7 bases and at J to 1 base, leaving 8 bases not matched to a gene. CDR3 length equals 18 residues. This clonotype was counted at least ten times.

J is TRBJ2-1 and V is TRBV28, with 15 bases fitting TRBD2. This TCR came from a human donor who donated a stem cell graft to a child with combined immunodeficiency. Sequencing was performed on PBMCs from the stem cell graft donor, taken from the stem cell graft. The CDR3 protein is CASKRGLAGGKSYNEQFF. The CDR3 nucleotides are TGTGCCAGCAAACGGGGACTAGCGGGGGGTAAATCCTACAATGAGCAGTTCTTC.